The T cell receptor (beta chain) under discussion was sequenced for a study of cytomegalovirus exposure and HLA in healthy donors. Study-wide points: Subsequent analysis revealed that first-cohort TCR clusters tended to co-occur in the roughly 120 validation repertoires. It was reported that the classifier diagnosed cytomegalovirus status with high specificity and sensitivity in both the original and validation cohorts.

In regard to this clone: The antigen remains undetermined.

The repertoire was sequenced with immunoSEQ multiplex PCR; TCRdb's copy has only in-frame clones and lacks some. The sample lists some 140,000 clones; less than 90% were seen once. V was pared by 5 bases and J by 8 bases, with 15 bases between. The CDR3 loop spans 12 amino acids. Germline V gives CDR1 SQVTM, CDR2 ANQGSEA. V usage is TRBV29-1 and J usage is TRBJ1-2, with a weak D call TRBD1 (5 bases). Sequencing was done on a sample of PBMCs. The TCR was taken from a man aged 18 to 30 in good health and CMV-seronegative. CDR3 in DNA: TGCAGCGTTAGGTATCAGGGCGAGGGCTACACCTTC. Its translation: CSVRYQGEGYTF.